This T cell receptor (beta chain) came from a study of regulatory T cells in long-lasting Graves disease (dated by TCRdb to about 2021). For the wider study: To count as having persistent Graves' disease, a patient had to have received antithyroid drug treatment for over 5 years with TSH receptor autoantibodies remaining persistently positive. A total of 35 or so samples underwent TCR sequencing: about 13 from persistent and 20 from newly diagnosed Graves' disease patients. In the clinical cohort, patients with persistent Graves' disease had used antithyroid drugs for an average of around 10 years. The study took place in China and was registered as a clinical trial. This study used TCR sequencing and RNA sequencing of peripheral blood to compare persistent Graves' disease patients against newly diagnosed Graves' disease patients. Broader findings and caveats from the paper: The small sample size was acknowledged by the authors as a limitation that may reduce accuracy. More public clonotypes were shared among persistent patients (roughly 2,700) than among newly diagnosed patients (966). Persistent Graves' disease patients showed lower TCR Shannon entropy and fewer highly expanded clones than newly diagnosed patients, suggesting clonal expansion. Because the primary lesion, thyroid tissue, could not be accessed, the study looked at peripheral blood alone. Sequencing and analysis were restricted to the TCR beta chain.

Libraries were prepared through multiplex PCR. Sequenced using an Illumina HiSeq 4000. To build TCR beta libraries, CDR3 regions were amplified by Arm-PCR using iRepertoire HTBI primers. Gel purification was performed on PCR products prior to sequencing. As for the original processing: Gene usage analysis of CDR3 amino acid clonotypes used the roughly 60 TRBV and 14 TRBJ segments found across samples. Filtered high-quality paired reads were merged into contigs using COPE and FqMerger. Contigs were aligned with BLAST to IMGT TRBV, TRBD and TRBJ reference genes, and CDR3 was defined per IMGT. Any clonotype with a frequency above 0.1% was classified as a highly expanded clone. Shannon entropy was used to measure repertoire diversity, and the Gini coefficient was used to measure V-J evenness. Public clonotypes were defined as clonotypes shared by more than one individual. Using fastp at Q25 and MiXCR, TCRdb reprocessed the public reads and kept productive beta chains. Records with the same CDR3 protein are collapsed into one entry carrying the most frequent genes and DNA. In this record, the V and J calls reflect TCRdb's handling and not the investigators' own analysis. Here the sample has about 460,000 distinct CDR3 sequences; under 25% occur a single time. The top ten hold roughly 13% of the sample.

Concerning this clonotype: What antigen it recognizes has not been identified. No quality values exist for individual bases; no much larger clone is one base distant.

In light of the paper, this sample's time point label describes: persistent/refractory GD, antithyroid drugs over 5 years with positive TRAb. RNA was extracted from PBMCs in TRIzol for both TCR sequencing and RNA sequencing. Graves' disease was diagnosed according to American Thyroid Association guidelines. Patients for the study were recruited at an endocrinology department in Xi'an, China. Each patient gave approximately 9.7 milliliters of peripheral blood, collected in an EDTA anticoagulant tube. PBMCs were isolated by Ficoll Paque Plus density gradient separation without further T cell sorting. An Agilent 2100 Bioanalyzer and agarose gel were used to assess RNA quality, and a NanoDrop 2000 was used to measure RNA concentration. This material consisted of peripheral blood mononuclear cells (PBMCs), taken when the disease was refractory, from a patient treated with antithyroid drugs. The clonotype was recovered from a female donor with Graves disease.

The nucleotides are TGTGCCAGCAGCGGGGGGCTGCGGAATGGCTACACCTTC. Translated, it gives CASSGGLRNGYTF. Recombination linked TRBV9 to TRBJ1-2; a tentative D call is TRBD1 (6 bases match). The CDR3 holds 13 amino acids from the cysteine to the phenylalanine. The DNA shown is the 39-base CDR3, in frame from base 1. The germline V gene sets CDR1 to SGDLS and CDR2 to YYNGEE. The V end loses 3 bases and the J end loses 6 bases, and a stretch of 12 bases separates them.